Listed below are T cell receptor beta chains from one sample, sequenced in a study of TIL therapy for anti-PD-1-resistant metastatic lung cancer. The data were produced by immunoSEQ multiplex PCR, yet TCRdb's version contains in-frame clones alone and is incomplete. Among roughly 20,000 clones listed, 83% were seen once. The input for sequencing was blood, taken at baseline. Every receptor here comes from a person between 25 and 80 years old with non-small cell lung cancer. Each CDR3 is given with its conserved first and last residue. Fields, in order: D gene, V gene, clone size, J gene, CDR3 protein, CDR3 DNA. D genes are given only for firm matches. For some rows the clone size is stated as once, few or many, or as a class when expanded; others skip it.

d_gene: TRBD2
v_gene: TRBV9
abundance: NA
j_gene: TRBJ2-7
CDR3aa: CASSVGGGIYEQYF
CDR3nt: TGTGCCAGCAGCGTAGGCGGGGGTATATACGAGCAGTACTTC

d_gene: NA
v_gene: TRBV6-5
abundance: NA
j_gene: TRBJ1-6
CDR3aa: CASSYTRSSYNSPLHF
CDR3nt: TGTGCCAGCAGTTACACACGCAGCTCCTATAATTCACCCCTCCACTTT

d_gene: NA
v_gene: TRBV4-3
abundance: NA
j_gene: TRBJ1-5
CDR3aa: CASSQERQFNQPQHF
CDR3nt: TGCGCCAGCAGCCAAGAAAGACAGTTCAATCAGCCCCAGCATTTT

d_gene: NA
v_gene: TRBV5-6
abundance: NA
j_gene: TRBJ2-1
CDR3aa: CASSFGTYNEQFF
CDR3nt: TGTGCCAGCAGCTTTGGGACCTACAATGAGCAGTTCTTC

d_gene: NA
v_gene: TRBV10-2
abundance: NA
j_gene: TRBJ1-4
CDR3aa: CASSEFRGTGGEKLFF
CDR3nt: TGCGCCAGCAGTGAGTTTCGAGGGACGGGAGGTGAAAAACTGTTTTTT

d_gene: NA
v_gene: TRBV27
abundance: NA
j_gene: TRBJ1-2
CDR3aa: CASSLGGRWRGYTF
CDR3nt: TGTGCCAGCAGTTTAGGGGGCCGCTGGAGGGGCTACACCTTC

d_gene: TRBD1
v_gene: TRBV4-2
abundance: NA
j_gene: TRBJ1-2
CDR3aa: CASSQDTDRGFYGYTF
CDR3nt: TGTGCCAGCAGCCAAGATACGGACAGGGGGTTTTATGGCTACACCTTC

d_gene: TRBD1
v_gene: TRBV6-5
abundance: once
j_gene: TRBJ1-5
CDR3aa: CASSYRTGGDQPQHF
CDR3nt: TGTGCCAGCAGTTACCGGACAGGGGGCGATCAGCCCCAGCATTTT

d_gene: NA
v_gene: TRBV7-3
abundance: NA
j_gene: TRBJ2-5
CDR3aa: CASSLGRGWEETQYF
CDR3nt: TGTGCCAGCAGCTTGGGCAGGGGATGGGAAGAGACCCAGTACTTC

d_gene: NA
v_gene: TRBV5-6
abundance: NA
j_gene: TRBJ2-7
CDR3aa: CASSQHGSYYEQYF
CDR3nt: TGTGCCAGCAGCCAACACGGGAGTTACTACGAGCAGTACTTC

d_gene: NA
v_gene: TRBV2
abundance: NA
j_gene: TRBJ2-7
CDR3aa: CASRAPSYEQYF
CDR3nt: TGTGCCAGCAGGGCCCCCTCCTACGAGCAGTACTTC

d_gene: TRBD1
v_gene: TRBV19
abundance: NA
j_gene: TRBJ1-2
CDR3aa: CASSIGDRVAGYTF
CDR3nt: TGTGCCAGTAGTATTGGGGACAGGGTGGCTGGCTACACCTTC

d_gene: TRBD2
v_gene: TRBV5-5
abundance: NA
j_gene: TRBJ2-1
CDR3aa: CASSILAGGRNEQFF
CDR3nt: TGTGCCAGCAGCATACTAGCGGGGGGGCGCAATGAGCAGTTCTTC

d_gene: NA
v_gene: TRBV19
abundance: NA
j_gene: TRBJ2-7
CDR3aa: CASSISEAGPQYF
CDR3nt: TGTGCCAGTAGTATTAGTGAAGCAGGGCCGCAGTACTTC